This T cell receptor (beta chain) was retrieved from a study of T cells after yellow fever vaccination. Study-level findings and limits: A large majority of primary-vaccination clones showed up again after the booster (under 98% CD4, around 90% CD8).

TCRdb used MiXCR to reprocess the 5' RACE reads, holding one entry per CDR3 protein. The table lists 250,000 to 400,000 distinct CDR3 sequences, roughly 4.3% of them singletons. The sample holds many counts of this clonotype. Its antigen is not known. The CDR3 sequence is 15 residues long. With 0 bases removed from V and 3 bases from J, the gap between germline ends came to 11 bases. The germline gives CDR1 SGHKS, CDR2 YYEKEE (reference sequence). This sequence was found in a young man who received the YFV17D yellow fever vaccine. The sample here was PBMCs, taken 15 days after the yellow fever booster vaccination. The gene calls are TRBV5-5 and TRBJ2-3; weak D call: TRBD1 (6 bases). DNA of the CDR3: TGTGCCAGCAGCTTGGTACAGGGTCAGACAGATACGCAGTATTTT. Its protein product is CASSLVQGQTDTQYF.